The subject of this entry is one T cell receptor (beta chain). The germline gives CDR1 MDHEN, CDR2 SYDVKM. CDR3 length: 15 residues. V was clipped by 4 bases and J by 4 bases, with 16 bases between them. This sample stems from a study of T cell changes during pregnancy in multiple sclerosis. The assay was immunoSEQ multiplex PCR, and TCRdb's table has in-frame clones only and misses some. The sample lists more than 30,000 clones; approximately 92% were seen once. The sequencing input was PBMCs (not recorded whether the cells were cultured). The chain couples TRBV28 to TRBJ2-5; the D gene is possibly TRBD2 (6 bases). The clonotype was recovered from a female donor with multiple sclerosis, enrolled in a pregnancy study. In DNA, the CDR3 is TGTGCCAGCAGTTCCGGAGGGTCCACCACAGAGACCCAGTACTTC. Encoded protein: CASSSGGSTTETQYF.